The entry below gives a single T cell receptor (beta chain) sequence along with its context. The CDR3 is 15 residues long. Germline values: CDR1 SEHNR, CDR2 FQNEAQ (reference sequence). Trimming took off 1 base at V and 2 bases at J, with 12 bases between the two ends. These data originate in a study of blood T cell repertoires in COVID-19. Clones were sequenced by immunoSEQ multiplex PCR, and TCRdb holds only the in-frame ones, with some missing. The sample shows fewer than 450,000 clones, 88% of them seen only once. What was sequenced was PBMCs or T cells enriched from blood (not recorded which). The clonotype comes from a woman aged 40-49 years with acute COVID-19. The rearrangement uses TRBV7-9 and TRBJ2-7; D is undetermined. The CDR3 nucleotides are TGTGCCAGCAGCTTAGGATCGGCAGGCGCCTACGAGCAGTACTTC. Translation gives CASSLGSAGAYEQYF.